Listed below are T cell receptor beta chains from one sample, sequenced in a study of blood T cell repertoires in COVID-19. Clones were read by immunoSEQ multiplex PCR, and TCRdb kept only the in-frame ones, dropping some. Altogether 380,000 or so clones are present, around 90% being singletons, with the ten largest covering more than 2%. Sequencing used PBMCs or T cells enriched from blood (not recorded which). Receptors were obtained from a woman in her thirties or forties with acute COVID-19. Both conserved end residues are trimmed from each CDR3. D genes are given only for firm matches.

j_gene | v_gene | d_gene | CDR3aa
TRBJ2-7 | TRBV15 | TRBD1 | ATSRDGQGRNEQY
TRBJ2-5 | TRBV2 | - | ARAGLAETQY
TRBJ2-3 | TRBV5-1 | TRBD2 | ASSLGRGTGTDTQY
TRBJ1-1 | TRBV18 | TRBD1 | ASSPQGQANTEAF
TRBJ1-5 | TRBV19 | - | ASGRAGAQGQPQH
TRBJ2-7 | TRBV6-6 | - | ASSYGRGEQY
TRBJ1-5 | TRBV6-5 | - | ASTEWGEPQH
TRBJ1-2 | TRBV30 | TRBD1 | AWTKGGFSGYT
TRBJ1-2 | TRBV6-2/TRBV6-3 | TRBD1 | ASSSSGTGFYYGYT
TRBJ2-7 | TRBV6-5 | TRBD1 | ASSYSKGTGGEQY
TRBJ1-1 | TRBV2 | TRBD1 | ASSEDRGQPNTEAF
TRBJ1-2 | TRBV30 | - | AWTGGNYGYT
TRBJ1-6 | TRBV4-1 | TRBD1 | ASSQLGTGESPLH
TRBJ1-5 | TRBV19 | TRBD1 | ASSSWTGLYSNQPQH
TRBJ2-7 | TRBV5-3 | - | ARSLLGRPTYEQY
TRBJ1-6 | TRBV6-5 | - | ASRTRNGYSPLH
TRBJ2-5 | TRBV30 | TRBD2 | AWSRNGGAFETQY
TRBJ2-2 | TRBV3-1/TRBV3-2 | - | ASSQDWGDYTGELF
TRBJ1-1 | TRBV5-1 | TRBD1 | ASSSTGDITEAF
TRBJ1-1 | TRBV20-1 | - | SASYSLNTEAF
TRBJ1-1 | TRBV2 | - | ASSDGLMNTEAF
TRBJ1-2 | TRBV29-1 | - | SVAQGTNYGYT
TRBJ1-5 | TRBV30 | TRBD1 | AWNRGRKQPQH
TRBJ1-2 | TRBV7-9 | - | ASSLGSKNYGYT
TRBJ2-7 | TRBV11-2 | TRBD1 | ASSLRTGGYEQY
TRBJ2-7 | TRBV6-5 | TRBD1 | ASSYSRTGAYEQY
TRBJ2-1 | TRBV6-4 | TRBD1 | ASSDGDRVLGEQF
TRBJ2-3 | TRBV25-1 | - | ASSEFRGPDTQY
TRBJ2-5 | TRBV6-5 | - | ASSYSQGETQY
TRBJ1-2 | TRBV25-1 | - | ASSEAGDGYT
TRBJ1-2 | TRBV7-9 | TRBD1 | ASRPGQGNYGYT
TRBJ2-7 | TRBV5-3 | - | ARSPLEQY
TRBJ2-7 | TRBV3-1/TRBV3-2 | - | ASSQVLGASYEQY
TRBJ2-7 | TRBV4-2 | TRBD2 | ASSQGLAGGSYEQY
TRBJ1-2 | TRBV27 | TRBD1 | ASSSRQGVNYGYT
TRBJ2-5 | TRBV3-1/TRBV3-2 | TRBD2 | ASSQGPSGGGTQY
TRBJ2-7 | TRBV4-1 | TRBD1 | ASSQGSGGPWEQY
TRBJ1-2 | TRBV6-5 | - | ASSPRGGYT
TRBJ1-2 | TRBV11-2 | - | ASSLDRNYGYT
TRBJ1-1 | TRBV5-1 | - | ASRRDSSTGEAF
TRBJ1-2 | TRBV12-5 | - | ASGLVLERVRIGYT
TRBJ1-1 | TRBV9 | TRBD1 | ASSVAGQMNTEAF
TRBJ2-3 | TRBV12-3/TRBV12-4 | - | ASSSSRVDTQY
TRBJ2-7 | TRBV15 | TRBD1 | ATSRVRGTESYEQY
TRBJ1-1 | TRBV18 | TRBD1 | ASSPRTGENTEAF
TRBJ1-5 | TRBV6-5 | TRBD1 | ASSLQGAFQPQH
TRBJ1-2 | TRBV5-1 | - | ASSLGERPYGYT
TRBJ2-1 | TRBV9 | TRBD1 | ASSVWTGGGEQF
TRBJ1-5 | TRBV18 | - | ASSPFSGQPQH
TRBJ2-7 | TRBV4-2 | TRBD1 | ASSQDRDRVSYEQY
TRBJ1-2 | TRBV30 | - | AWSPGRDGYT
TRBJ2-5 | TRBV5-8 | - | ASSPTHPGGETQY
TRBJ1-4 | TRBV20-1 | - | SAYANEKLF
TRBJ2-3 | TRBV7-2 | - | ASSLENRGSVDTQY
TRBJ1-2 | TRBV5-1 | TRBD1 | ASSLDRGLDGYT
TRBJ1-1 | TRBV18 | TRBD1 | ASSPVTGRAF